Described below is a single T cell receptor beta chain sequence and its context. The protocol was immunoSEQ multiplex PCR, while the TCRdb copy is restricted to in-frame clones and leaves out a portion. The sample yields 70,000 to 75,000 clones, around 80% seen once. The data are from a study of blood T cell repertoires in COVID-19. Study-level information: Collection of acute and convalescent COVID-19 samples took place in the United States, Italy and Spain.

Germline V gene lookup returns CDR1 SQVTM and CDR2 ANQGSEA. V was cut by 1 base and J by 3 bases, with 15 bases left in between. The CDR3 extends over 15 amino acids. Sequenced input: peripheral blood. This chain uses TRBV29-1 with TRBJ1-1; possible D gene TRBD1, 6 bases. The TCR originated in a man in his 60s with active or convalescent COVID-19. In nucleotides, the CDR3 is TGCAGCGTTGAAGTCGTCAGGGGAGGGGACACTGAAGCTTTCTTT. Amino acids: CSVEVVRGGDTEAFF.